This TCR beta chain was sequenced during a study of blood T cells in healthy people across ages. The CDR3 totals 14 residues. Germline V gives CDR1 SEHNR, CDR2 FQNEAQ (reference sequence). About this clonotype itself: The junction differs from germline at one of its ends, possibly a read error.

A second PCR, run for about 7 to 11 cycles, used a sample-barcoded 5' primer plus a J-beta primer mix. TCRdb recomputed calls from the 5' RACE reads with MiXCR, one row per CDR3 protein. The table includes 1.2 million to 1.5 million distinct CDR3 sequences, around 59% detected once. Sequenced input: blood. The sequence was obtained from a man aged 18-30 years in good health. The chain uses TRBV7-9 and TRBJ1-2; 10 bases match TRBD1. The CDR3 spells CAGSSRDRGHGYTF. The CDR3, as DNA: TGTGCCGGCAGCTCCCGGGACAGGGGCCATGGCTACACCTTC.